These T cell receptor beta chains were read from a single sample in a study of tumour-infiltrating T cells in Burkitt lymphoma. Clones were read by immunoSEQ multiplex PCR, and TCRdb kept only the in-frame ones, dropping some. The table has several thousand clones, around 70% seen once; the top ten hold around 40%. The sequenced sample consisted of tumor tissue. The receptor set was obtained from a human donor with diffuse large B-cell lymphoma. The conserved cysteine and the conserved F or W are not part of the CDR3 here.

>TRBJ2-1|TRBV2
ASGRDRGYNEQF
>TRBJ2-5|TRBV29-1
SVLYSYQETQY
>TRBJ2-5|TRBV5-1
ASSLASGGWVGTQY
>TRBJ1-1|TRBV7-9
ASSPRVHDTEAF
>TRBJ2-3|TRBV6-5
ASSYSISGPDTQY
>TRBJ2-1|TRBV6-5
ASGGHYNEQF
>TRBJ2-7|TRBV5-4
ASSLVGHEQY
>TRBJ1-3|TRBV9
ASSEWGYSGNTIY
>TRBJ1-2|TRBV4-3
ASSRTITGNYGYT
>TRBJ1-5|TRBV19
ASSIAKSQPQH
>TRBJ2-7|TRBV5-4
ASSKGLAGSHEQY
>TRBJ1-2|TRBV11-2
ASSLVGGHGYT
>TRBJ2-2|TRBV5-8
ASSLGTAYTGELF
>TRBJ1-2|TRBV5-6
ASSLAGDRTYGYT
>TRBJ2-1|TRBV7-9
ASSLAPHEQF
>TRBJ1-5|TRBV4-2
ASSRNRFEQPQH
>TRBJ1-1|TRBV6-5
ASRLDSTTEAF
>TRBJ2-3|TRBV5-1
ASSPPASTDTQY
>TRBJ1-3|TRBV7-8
ASTTSHSGNTIY
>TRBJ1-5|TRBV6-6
ASRKGTGGEQPQH
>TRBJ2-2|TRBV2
ASSERQLTRELF
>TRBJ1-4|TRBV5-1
ASSSGQGNEKLF
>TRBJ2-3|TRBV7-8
ASSFRQGPTDTQY
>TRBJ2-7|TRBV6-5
ASSYSIGINEQY
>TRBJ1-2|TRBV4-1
ASSQLGVYGYT
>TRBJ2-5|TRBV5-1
ASSLMGEEETQY
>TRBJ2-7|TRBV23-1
ASSRAGYEQY
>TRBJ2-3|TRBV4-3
ASSQRYGGGDTQY
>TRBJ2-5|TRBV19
ASSTTAPLETQY
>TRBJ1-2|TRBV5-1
ASSLFSQGLSYGYT
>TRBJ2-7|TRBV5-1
ASHAGQDYEQY
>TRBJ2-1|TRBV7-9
ASSRGDKVESDEQF
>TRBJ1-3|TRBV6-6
ASKAGRNTIY
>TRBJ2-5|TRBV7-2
ASSLRGGGAQETQY
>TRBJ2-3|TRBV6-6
ASSYKRNTDTQY
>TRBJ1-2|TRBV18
ASSPGLGTADGYT
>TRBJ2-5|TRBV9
ASSVGTFETQY
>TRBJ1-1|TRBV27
ASSLWGRTEAF
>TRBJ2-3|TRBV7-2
ASSSQGGGFRDTQY
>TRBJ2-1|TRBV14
ASSRPRGYSYNEQF
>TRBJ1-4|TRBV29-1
SVEGTGEKLF
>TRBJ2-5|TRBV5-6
ASSLGPGGRETQY
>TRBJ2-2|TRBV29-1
SVRGQANTGELF
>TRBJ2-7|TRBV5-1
ASSSSGGWYEQY
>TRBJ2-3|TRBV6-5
ASSYSVSITDTQY